This entry lists 9 T cell receptor beta chains sequenced from one sample in a study of control samples from healthy donors and cancer patients. The data were produced by immunoSEQ multiplex PCR, yet TCRdb's version contains in-frame clones alone and is incomplete. The repertoire holds 140,000 to 150,000 clones, with under 90% as singletons. The sequencing input was blood. The receptor source for this set is a man aged 25-45 years in good health.

This CDR3 reads CAISENDREFEAFF. In DNA form, the CDR3 reads TGTGCCATCAGTGAGAATGACAGGGAGTTCGAAGCTTTCTTT. The V and J genes are TRBV10-3 and TRBJ1-1; 7 nucleotides match TRBD1. The CDR3 consists of 14 residues. The V gene end was trimmed by 2 bases and the J gene end by 8 bases; junction bases not matched to a gene: 8. CDR1 and CDR2 (germline): ENHRY, SYGVKD.

The gene calls are TRBV7-8 and TRBJ2-3; TRBD2 might be the D (7 bases). CDR3 size: 14 residues. Germline CDR1 reads SGHVS; CDR2 reads FQNEAQ. Deletions cut 4 bases from V and 7 bases from J, with 15 bases between. The DNA for the CDR3 is TGTGCCAGCAGCTCCCGGGGGGCCATCTATACGCAGTATTTT. Its protein is CASSSRGAIYTQYF.

V gene TRBV4-1 combines with J gene TRBJ2-1; TRBD2 is a possible D gene (6 bases). This CDR3 has 14 amino acids. Trimming removed 1 base at V and 10 bases at J, with 14 bases between. CDR1 is MGHRA and CDR2 is YSYEKL in the germline V gene. The CDR3 loop reads CASSQGLRREEQFF. CDR3 nucleotide sequence: TGCGCCAGCAGCCAAGGCCTTAGGAGGGAGGAGCAGTTCTTC.

The rearrangement uses TRBV3-1 (or the pseudogene TRBV3-2) and TRBJ2-5, with a weak D call TRBD2 (6 bases). Germline V gene sequence: CDR1 LGHDT, CDR2 YNNKEL (reference sequence). CDR3 length: 16 residues. The V end was cut by 0 bases, the J end by 2 bases, with 13 bases between. CDR3 nucleotides: TGTGCCAGCAGCCAAGATCCTAGCGCGGTACAAGAGACCCAGTACTTC. Translated, it gives CASSQDPSAVQETQYF.

The chain combines TRBV12-5 with TRBJ1-5; D call uncertain. CDR1 and CDR2 (germline): LGHNT, FRNRAP. Deletions cut 3 bases from V and 6 bases from J, with 6 bases between. The CDR3 runs 12 residues. This CDR3 is CASGLGAQPQHF. CDR3 nucleotides: TGTGCTAGTGGTTTAGGAGCTCAGCCCCAGCATTTT.

The rearrangement joins TRBV9 to TRBJ2-7, with D unresolved. Trimming left V 5 bases short and J 2 bases short, with 17 bases between. The CDR3 contains 15 residues. CDR1 and CDR2 from the germline V gene are SGDLS and YYNGEE. The CDR3: CASSQSWGRAYEQYF. CDR3 DNA sequence: TGTGCCAGCAGTCAGAGCTGGGGTAGAGCCTACGAGCAGTACTTC.

The chain links TRBV7-3 to TRBJ2-2, with 9 positions matching TRBD1. J lost 8 bases, V lost 5 bases, and 9 bases had no gene match. Germline values: CDR1 SGHTA, CDR2 FQGTGA. The CDR3 runs to 15 residues. The DNA for the CDR3 is TGTGCCAGCAGCAGTTTTGGACAGGGGTCGGGGGAGCTGTTTTTT. This encodes CASSSFGQGSGELFF.

This chain connects TRBV7-3 to TRBJ2-7, with TRBD1 identical over 9 bases. This CDR3 comprises 15 residues. Trimming cost V 3 bases and J 5 bases; bases outside gene matches: 8. The germline V gene has CDR1 SGHTA and CDR2 FQGTGA. The CDR3 loop is CASSFGTGTLNEQYF. The DNA of the CDR3 is TGTGCCAGCAGCTTCGGGACAGGGACCTTGAACGAGCAGTACTTC.

The V and J genes are TRBV11-3 and TRBJ2-1; 14 bases are a match to TRBD2. V was clipped by 2 bases and J by 8 bases; unmatched bases: 5. Germline CDR1 and CDR2: SGHNT and YENEEA. The CDR3 loop spans 16 amino acids. The CDR3 loop is CASSLSGTSGRYEQFF. DNA for the CDR3: TGTGCCAGCAGCTTATCGGGGACTAGCGGGAGATATGAGCAGTTCTTC.